This passage covers 5 T cell receptor beta chains from one sample sequenced in a study of blood T cell repertoires in COVID-19 (dated by TCRdb to 2018 to 2020). The library was made by the immunoSEQ multiplex PCR assay. Held by TCRdb, this immuneACCESS table contains in-frame sequences only and omits some clones. Under half of the omission traces to an unresolved V gene where checked; the cause of the rest is unknown. For this sample there are hundreds of thousands of clones; just under 85% appear just once. Jointly, the top ten make up under 2% of the sample. The sequenced material came from peripheral blood. Every receptor here comes from a woman older than 75 with acute or convalescent COVID-19.

This clone was seen a few times. The gene calls are TRBV11-2 and TRBJ2-7; D might be TRBD2 (6 bases). Trimming removed 1 base from V and 1 base from J, with 11 bases in between. There are 15 residues in the CDR3. Germline-derived CDR1 and CDR2 are SGHAT and FQNNGV. CDR3 in DNA: TGTGCCAGCAGCTTAGTGGGGGGTACATCCTACGAGCAGTACTTC. This sequence encodes CASSLVGGTSYEQYF. Complete variable domain (other parts from reference TRBV11-2 and TRBJ2-7): EAGVAQSPRYKIIEKRQSVAFWCNPISGHATLYWYQQILGQGPKLLIQFQNNGVVDDSQLPKDRFSAERLKGVDSTLKIQPAKLEDSAVYLCASSLVGGTSYEQYFGPGTRLTVT.

V gene TRBV6-5 combines with J gene TRBJ1-4, with D maybe TRBD1 (5 bases). V shed 6 bases and J shed 6 bases, with 11 bases lying between them. The V gene's germline CDR1 is MNHEY and CDR2 SVGAGI. The length of the CDR3 is 13 residues. The CDR3 protein is CASRFTGDEKLFF. The CDR3 nucleotides are TGTGCCAGCAGATTTACAGGAGATGAAAAACTGTTTTTT.

The chain uses TRBV18 and TRBJ1-2; D may be TRBD1 (6 bases). Germline V gives CDR1 KGHSH, CDR2 LQKENI. The V end lost 3 bases, the J end lost 4 bases, and 15 bases lay between the germline ends. The length of the CDR3 is 15 residues. The chain's CDR3 is CASSPNRDNPYGYTF. The CDR3 DNA follows: TGTGCCAGCTCACCCAACCGGGACAACCCCTATGGCTACACCTTC.

This chain uses TRBV7-9 with TRBJ2-7; 8 bases match TRBD2. CDR1 SEHNR and CDR2 FQNEAQ come from the germline V gene (reference sequence). This CDR3 is 17 amino acids long. The trim removed 5 bases at V and 3 bases at J, leaving 15 bases unmatched. CDR3: CASSPTPREGKGYEQYF. CDR3 DNA: TGTGCCAGCAGCCCCACCCCACGGGAGGGAAAGGGCTACGAGCAGTACTTC.

This chain joins TRBV11-2 and TRBJ2-3; 8 nucleotides match TRBD2. Losses at the gene ends were 6 bases for V and 1 base for J; bases not matched to a gene: 6. The CDR3 spans 15 residues. Per the germline V gene, CDR1 is SGHAT and CDR2 is FQNNGV. The CDR3 is CASRSAGGGTDTQYF. As DNA, the CDR3 is TGTGCCAGCAGATCGGCGGGAGGTGGCACAGATACGCAGTATTTT.